This T cell receptor beta chain came from a study of immune aging and cytomegalovirus after organ transplant (TCRdb year 2021). About the investigation overall: Every transplant recipient was given three-drug immunosuppression consisting of prednisone, tacrolimus, and mycophenolate. Points the paper makes about the study in general: Since the sequencing data did not include a CD57 measurement, a conservative gene-based definition of aging was used in its place. Large clones contained a bigger proportion of TEMRA cells, and over time the seven largest clones (fewer than 2,000 cells) picked up aged and TEMRA cells and lost TCM cells. Aged-phenotype cells increased post-transplant regardless of clone size, earlier in large clones (days 200-264) than small clones, following viremia.

The CDR1 and CDR2 encoded by the germline V gene are MNHNS and SASEGT. V loses 3 bases at its end and J loses 7 bases; junction bases beyond the gene matches: 17. The CDR3 sequence holds 19 residues, the cysteine and phenylalanine included. This entry keeps only the CDR3 DNA: 57 bases, framed from base 1. As concerns this clonotype: The antigen this receptor binds is unknown. It has no much larger one-base neighbor in the sample; base qualities were not kept.

The library was made by single-cell sequencing. Sequencing used an Illumina NovaSeq 6000. The BD Rhapsody Targeted mRNA and AbSeq Reagent Kit, in a microwell format, was used for cell capture and library preparation. The libraries included TCR, sample tags, AbSeq, and targeted mRNA from the Human T-Cell Expression Panel, along with custom TOX and TOX2 primers. Sequencing of the libraries was done on an Illumina NovaSeq. Regarding the original processing steps: The analysis covered 10,000 to 13,000 cells in total, of which some 6,900 were CD8 T cells and approximately 4,500 were CD8 T cells with an identifiable TCR CDR3. On the Seven Bridges Genomics platform, raw data were run through the BD Rhapsody Targeted Analysis Pipeline with V(D)J processing. SeqGeq 1.6.0 was used for quality control, Sample Tag demultiplexing with Lex-BDSMK, clone identification with VDJ Explorer, and Seurat clustering. Clones comprising <1% of CD8 T cells were considered non-expanded; clones comprising >2.5% of the sample were considered clonal expansions. The raw public reads went through TCRdb reprocessing: fastp at Q25, MiXCR clone calling, in-frame beta chains kept. All rows with the same CDR3 protein become a single entry with the most common DNA and genes. TCRdb's processing, not the authors' own work, is the source of the V and J calls. For this sample the table gives 20,000 to 25,000 distinct CDR3 sequences, of which about a third were detected only once. The top ten hold around a quarter of the sample.

This specimen's time point label, per the study, means: five sample-tagged time points from pre-transplant (day -1) to day 368 post-transplant, pooled. Thawed PBMC were stimulated for around 11 hours with a CMV IE-1 overlapping peptide library without transport inhibitors. After thawing, cells rested overnight before stimulation in R10 medium with CD28/CD49d costimulation. The IE-1 peptide library consisted of 15-amino-acid peptides overlapping by 11 amino acids. Each time point was barcoded with BD Single-Cell Multiplexing Kit Sample Tags, pooled, and stained with oligo-conjugated anti-CD45RA plus sorting antibodies. A BD FACSAria III was used to sort CMV-responsive CD8+CD137+ and CD4+CD154+ T cells at 4-way purity. Blood samples were drawn into EDTA vacutainers and processed by Ficoll gradient within 1-24 hours.

Sequences were derived from CMV peptide-activated CD4+ and CD8+ T cells sorted from blood, sampled at five time points, pooled. This sample's cell subset or site label indicates: sorted CD8+CD137+ and CD4+CD154+ T cells after 11 to 12 h CMV IE-1 peptide stimulation. The sequence was obtained from a female donor who had a heart transplant and CMV viremia. The rearrangement combines TRBV6-1 with TRBJ2-7, and TRBD2 matches 14 of the central bases. The CDR3 sequence is CASSDCGTSGSVMSSEQYF. At the DNA level, the sequence is TGTGCCAGCAGTGACTGCGGGACTAGCGGGAGCGTTATGAGTAGTGAGCAGTACTTC.